This TCR beta chain was found in a study of CD8 T cells in ankylosing spondylitis. The study, taken as a whole, reports: Clones linked to disease, bearing a CD8+ phenotype, were relatively rare in peripheral blood. Apparently characteristic of ankylosing spondylitis blood was a TCR beta motif (about 8 highly homologous variants). Several of the motif variants were reported before in synovial fluid and blood from reactive arthritis.

This clonotype showed up many times. Its antigen is unidentified. In making TCR beta libraries, quantitative 5'-RACE with molecular barcodes was used. TCRdb passed the 5' RACE reads through MiXCR, listing each CDR3 protein once. The sample holds about 750,000 distinct CDR3 sequences, under 20% seen once. The sequence was obtained from a male donor with ankylosing spondylitis. The sample taken for sequencing was blood, either unsorted or a sorted T cell fraction (not recorded which).

In DNA form, the CDR3 reads TGTGCCAGCAGCCCCTCCCTGGGACGGAAGAACACTGAAGCTTTCTTT. It yields the protein CASSPSLGRKNTEAFF. The chain has TRBV13 and TRBJ1-1; a weak D match, TRBD1 (5 bases). Germline values: CDR1 PRHDT, CDR2 FYEKMQ (reference sequence). V was pared by 5 bases and J by 1 base, with 17 bases between. The CDR3 contains 16 residues.